The 8 T cell receptor beta chains below all came from one sample that was sequenced in a study of T cells in localized non-small cell lung cancer. The assay was immunoSEQ multiplex PCR, and TCRdb's table has in-frame clones only and misses some. Found here are some 90,000 clones, 87% of them singletons; the top ten hold 15%. The source was peripheral blood, collected before any cancer treatment. The receptors originated from a man between 40 and 69 years old with stage I squamous cell lung carcinoma.

The V and J genes are TRBV19 and TRBJ2-5; D is perhaps TRBD1 (6 bases). Deletions cut 1 base from V and 5 bases from J, with 17 bases between. Per the germline V gene, CDR1 is LNHDA and CDR2 is SQIVND (reference sequence). The CDR3 is made up of 16 amino acids. Here the CDR3 DNA reads TGTGCCAGTAGTATAGCCAGGACAGCCCCCCGTGAGACCCAGTACTTC. This gives the protein CASSIARTAPRETQYF.

V is TRBV5-1 and J is TRBJ2-1; TRBD2 aligns across 9 bases. The CDR3 has 16 residues. The trim removed 5 bases at V and 5 bases at J, leaving 11 bases unmatched. The germline V gene encodes CDR1 SGHRS and CDR2 YFSETQ. CDR3 DNA: TGCGCCAGCAGTTACCGAGCGGGGGGACGAGACAATGAGCAGTTCTTC. It specifies CASSYRAGGRDNEQFF.

V gene TRBV14 combines with J gene TRBJ2-7; 8 bases line up with TRBD1. Germline CDR1 reads SGHDN; CDR2 reads FVKESK. The CDR3 spans 13 residues. With 3 bases clipped from V and 5 bases from J, the junction kept 3 bases outside the gene matches. In DNA, the CDR3 is TGTGCCAGCAGCCACCAGACAGGGGACGAGCAGTACTTC. This sequence encodes CASSHQTGDEQYF.

This chain joins TRBV19 and TRBJ1-2; no definite D call. The germline gives CDR1 LNHDA, CDR2 SQIVND (reference sequence). Trimming removed 1 base at V and 0 bases at J, with 12 bases between. This CDR3 has 16 residues. The CDR3 nucleotides read TGTGCCAGTAGTATAGCCTCAGGATTATCTAACTATGGCTACACCTTC. Protein sequence: CASSIASGLSNYGYTF.

The chain has TRBV30 and TRBJ1-2; TRBD1 is a possible D gene (6 bases). The V and J ends lost 0 bases and 5 bases respectively, with 13 bases between them. This CDR3 contains 14 residues. The germline V gene encodes CDR1 GTSNPN and CDR2 SVGIG (reference sequence). Written as DNA, the CDR3 is TGTGCCTGGAGTGTGGGGGGCTCGCGATATGGCTACACCTTC. Its translation: CAWSVGGSRYGYTF.

The chain joins TRBV12-5 to TRBJ2-7; 8 bases fit TRBD1. The CDR3 has 15 amino acids. J was trimmed by 2 bases and V by 2 bases; bases with no gene match: 5. Germline CDR1 is LGHNT and CDR2 is FRNRAP. CDR3 sequence reads: CASGLTGQAPYEQYF. For the CDR3, the DNA is TGTGCTAGTGGTTTGACGGGACAGGCCCCCTACGAGCAGTACTTC.

This chain links TRBV6-1 with TRBJ1-1; D gene uncertain. CDR1 MNHNS and CDR2 SASEGT come from the germline V gene. Trimming removed 5 bases from V and 0 bases from J, with 7 bases in between. This CDR3 is 13 amino acids long. DNA of the CDR3: TGTGCCAGCAGTTGGAGTATGAACACTGAAGCTTTCTTT. Translated: CASSWSMNTEAFF.

This rearrangement joins TRBV7-2 to TRBJ1-2, with D possibly matching TRBD1 (5 bases). V lost 5 bases to trimming and J lost 1 base, with 14 bases between them. This CDR3 region has 15 residues. Germline-derived CDR1 and CDR2 are SGHTA and FQGNSA. The CDR3 DNA reads TGTGCCAGCAGCCCGGTGACAGAACTTAACTATGGCTACACCTTC. Protein product: CASSPVTELNYGYTF.